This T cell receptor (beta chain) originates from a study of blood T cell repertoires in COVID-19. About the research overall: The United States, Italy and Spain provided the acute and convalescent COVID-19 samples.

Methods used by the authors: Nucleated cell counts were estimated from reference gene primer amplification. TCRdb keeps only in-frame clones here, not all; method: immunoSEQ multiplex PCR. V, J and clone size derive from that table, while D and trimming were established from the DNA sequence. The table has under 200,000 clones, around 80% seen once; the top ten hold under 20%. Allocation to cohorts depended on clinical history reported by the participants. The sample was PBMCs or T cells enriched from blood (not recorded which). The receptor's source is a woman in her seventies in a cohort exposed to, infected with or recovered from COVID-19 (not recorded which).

CDR3 coding DNA: TGTGCCAGCAGCCATGGAGGGGTGGGAGAGACCCAGTACTTC. Its translation: CASSHGGVGETQYF. This chain connects TRBV5-4 to TRBJ2-5; a possible D gene is TRBD2 (6 bases). Germline lookup yields CDR1 SGHNT and CDR2 YYREEE (reference sequence). The CDR3 runs 14 residues. V was trimmed by 4 bases and J by 4 bases, leaving 14 bases between them. Full variable domain (rest looked up from reference TRBV5-4 and TRBJ2-5): ETGVTQSPTHLIKTRGQQVTLRCSSQSGHNTVSWYQQALGQGPQFIFQYYREEENGRGNFPPRFSGLQFPNYSSELNVNALELDDSALYLCASSHGGVGETQYFGPGTRLLVL.